The present TCR beta chain was sequenced within a study of blood T cell repertoires in COVID-19 (dated by TCRdb to the early 2020s). Regarding the research as a whole: Samples from collaborators originated in the United States, Italy and Spain and spanned both the acute and convalescent phases of COVID-19. The material from the prospective study consisted of cDNA or gDNA derived from T cells, B-cell-depleted T cells, or PBMCs. Samples came from the ongoing ImmuneRACE study (first 160 participants) plus 1,254 subjects from 6 global collaborators. Deeply sampled blood TCRbeta repertoires from subjects exposed to, actively infected with, or recovered from COVID-19 were included in the dataset. The repertoires were released in a freely available public database intended as a resource for research on the immune response to SARS-CoV-2. Nearly every sample came with metadata listing a de-identified subject ID, COVID-19 status, age in years and sex. Where available, HLA class I and class II types were taken from metadata supplied by the sample provider and were not determined by assay-based typing. Paper-wide results and their limitations: The amount of clinical and demographic metadata varied by source and participant and was provided uncurated.

CDR1 and CDR2, looked up from the germline V gene, are SQVTM and ANQGSEA. The CDR3 has 13 amino acids, counting the end cysteine and phenylalanine. Here the CDR3 DNA is all that survives: 39 bases in frame from base 1. Germline trimming: 7 bases from V, 0 bases from J; junction bases outside gene matches: 5. Details on this clone: Its antigen target is currently unknown. No base-level quality is on record; no much larger clone is a single base apart.

Each collaborating institution followed its own protocols to collect whole blood in K2EDTA tubes. For TCRbeta analysis, collaborators shipped samples as frozen whole blood, isolated PBMCs, or DNA extracted from either of those sample types. TCRbeta CDR3 regions were amplified from genomic DNA by means of the immunoSEQ Assay, a bias-controlled multiplex PCR. The authors' pipeline ran thus. The number of nucleated cells in each sample was estimated from the amplification of reference gene primers within the assay. To quantify the absolute abundance of each unique TCRbeta CDR3 rearrangement, sequence reads were collapsed and filtered. For each sample, productive Simpson clonality was calculated as the square root of Simpson's diversity index across productive rearrangements. Here the immuneACCESS table is served through TCRdb, limited to in-frame sequences with V and J called. Missing clones are a known gap in these copies; in checked studies unresolved V genes cover under half, and the rest lacks a known reason. V, J and clone size were drawn from that table, and D and trimming were deduced from the DNA. The sample records tens of thousands of clones, 70% to 85% of which are singletons. Roughly 10% of the sample belongs to the ten largest clones.

This receptor was taken from a human donor in a cohort sampled during active COVID-19. The sequenced sample consisted of peripheral blood. The chain couples TRBV29-1 to TRBJ1-2; 7 central nucleotides agree with TRBD1. The CDR3 region: CSAKTGTNYGYTF. The DNA sequence follows: TGCAGCGCCAAGACAGGGACTAACTATGGCTACACCTTC.